This T cell receptor beta chain was observed in a study of T cell responses to AZD1222 COVID-19 vaccine. General study results and limits: Most donors were white British, females outnumbered males, and clonal diversity was possibly underestimated. Spike-specific TCRs gained breadth and depth after people received two AZD1222 doses. CD4 TCRs associated with vaccination spanned spike, dominating at 160-218 and 743-854.

CDR1 and CDR2 (germline): LNHDA, SQIVND (reference sequence). J lost 7 bases, V lost 6 bases, and 8 bases had no gene match. The length of the CDR3 is 14 residues. The method was immunoSEQ multiplex PCR; TCRdb's version includes in-frame clones alone and lacks a portion of them. This table has 95,000 to 150,000 clones, more than 80% appearing once. For this clone: The antigen is unknown.

Sequencing used peripheral blood, obtained on day 0 of AZD1222 vaccination. This clonotype originated in an adult in good health. This rearrangement joins TRBV19 to TRBJ1-5; 8 nucleotides align to TRBD1. This CDR3 reads CASSQTGAAQPQHF. The CDR3 DNA reads as TGTGCCAGTAGCCAGACAGGGGCGGCACAGCCCCAGCATTTT.